This TCR beta chain was captured by sequencing in a study of technical replicates of blood from a few donors. Germline CDR1 is MDHEN and CDR2 is SYDVKM. V lost 4 bases, J lost 4 bases, and 5 bases lay in between. The CDR3 covers 11 residues. Profiled with immunoSEQ multiplex PCR; TCRdb holds only in-frame clones, not every one. The sample records about 76,000 clones, approximately 94% being singletons. This TCR came from a human donor in good health. Sequences were obtained from T cells isolated from PBMCs. This sequence joins TRBV28 and TRBJ2-7; no definite D call. CDR3 residues: CASSWAYEQYF. In DNA, the CDR3 is TGTGCCAGCAGTTGGGCGTACGAGCAGTACTTC.